One sample yielded the 21 T cell receptor beta chains listed below, sequenced in a study of blood T cell repertoires in COVID-19. Assay used: immunoSEQ multiplex PCR; TCRdb lists only in-frame clones, some missing. The sample has 300,000 or so clones, approximately 87% seen once. The sample taken for sequencing was peripheral blood. These receptors originate from a woman aged 45-65 years who had recovered from COVID-19.

The chain employs TRBV6-2 or TRBV6-3 and TRBJ2-2; unclear D gene. V was trimmed by 6 bases and J by 4 bases, leaving 9 bases between them. This CDR3 has 13 residues. The germline V gene encodes CDR1 MNHEY and CDR2 SVGEGT. CDR3 in amino acids: CASSLRSTGELFF. The CDR3 bases are TGTGCCAGCAGCCTCCGGTCCACCGGGGAGCTGTTTTTT.

This rearrangement joins TRBV28 to TRBJ1-5, with D unresolved. V dropped 7 bases and J dropped 7 bases, with 11 bases sitting between them. The CDR3 contains 12 residues. Germline CDR1 and CDR2: MDHEN and SYDVKM. The CDR3 loop is CASNAGRQPQHF. The CDR3 nucleotides are TGTGCCAGCAATGCAGGTAGGCAGCCCCAGCATTTT.

The rearrangement links TRBV9 to TRBJ2-6, with a weak D call TRBD2 (6 bases). Germline V gives CDR1 SGDLS, CDR2 YYNGEE. CDR3 size: 18 residues. V gave up 3 bases and J gave up 1 base, with 17 bases separating them. CDR3 sequence: CASSARGTGNSGANVLTF. DNA of the CDR3: TGTGCCAGCAGCGCCCGCGGGACGGGTAATTCTGGGGCCAACGTCCTGACTTTC.

This clone occurred once. This sequence joins TRBV5-1 and TRBJ2-7; 10 bases fit TRBD1. The CDR3 is 15 amino acids. Per the germline V gene, CDR1 is SGHRS and CDR2 is YFSETQ. After removal of 0 bases from V and 1 base from J, the junction contained 1 base not matched to a gene. CDR3 nucleotide sequence: TGCGCCAGCAGCTTGGGGACAGGGGGATCCTACGAGCAGTACTTC. Encoded protein: CASSLGTGGSYEQYF.

CDR3: CASSTGYNEQFF. The CDR3 DNA sequence: TGTGCCAGTAGTACAGGTTACAATGAGCAGTTCTTC. The rearrangement joins TRBV19 to TRBJ2-1; D unclear. The CDR3 is 12 residues long. The germline V gene has CDR1 LNHDA and CDR2 SQIVND (reference sequence). Trimming cost V 4 bases and J 4 bases, with 5 bases left between them.

As regards this clone: A junction boundary mismatches the germline segment, possibly from a read error. V is TRBV6-4 and J is TRBJ2-3; perhaps TRBD2 as D (5 bases). Germline V gene data show CDR1 as MRHNA and CDR2 as SNTAGT. This CDR3 comprises 12 residues. For the CDR3, the DNA is TGTGCCAGCAGCGACTATCTCGACTCTCAGTATTTT. Its protein is CASSDYLDSQYF.

The J gene is TRBJ1-2, the V gene TRBV2; no clear D. Germline CDR1 reads SNHLY; CDR2 reads FYNNEI. V lost 11 bases, J lost 8 bases, and 12 bases lay in between. This CDR3 has 10 residues. CDR3 amino acids: CAGLGGGYTF. CDR3 DNA: TGTGCCGGGTTGGGAGGGGGCTACACCTTC. Complete variable domain (other parts from reference TRBV2 and TRBJ1-2): EPEVTQTPSHQVTQMGQEVILRCVPISNHLYFYWYRQILGQKVEFLVSFYNNEISEKSEIFDDQFSVERPDGSNFTLKIRSTKLEDSAMYFCAGLGGGYTFGSGTRLTVV.

CDR3 DNA sequence: TGCGCCAGCAGCCAGGGGGTCCTCAATGAGCAGTTCTTC. Its translation is CASSQGVLNEQFF. The chain has TRBV5-1 and TRBJ2-1; 7 positions agree with TRBD1. J gave up 6 bases and V 4 bases, and 4 bases lay outside the gene matches. Looked up from germline, CDR1 is SGHRS and CDR2 is YFSETQ. The CDR3 has 13 residues.

This clone was recorded only once. For the CDR3, the DNA is TGTGCCAGCAGTCCCAGTTCCTGGGGGCGGGCGCGAGATCAGCCCCAGCATTTT. Translation: CASSPSSWGRARDQPQHF. This rearrangement joins TRBV6-2 or TRBV6-3 to TRBJ1-5; a weak D match, TRBD1 (6 bases). Trimming took off 5 bases at V and 5 bases at J, with 25 bases between the two ends. CDR1 is MNHEY and CDR2 is SVGEGT in the germline V gene. This CDR3 is 18 amino acids long.

The V call is TRBV29-1, the J call TRBJ1-2; possible D gene TRBD1, 6 bases. Looked up from germline, CDR1 is SQVTM and CDR2 is ANQGSEA. Trimming took off 3 bases at V and 4 bases at J, with 18 bases between the two ends. The CDR3 spans 15 residues. The CDR3 sequence is CSVDGRGSAIYGYTF. The CDR3 DNA reads TGCAGCGTTGATGGGAGGGGGAGTGCGATCTATGGCTACACCTTC. The full variable domain, completed using reference TRBV29-1 and TRBJ1-2, is SAVISQKPSRDICQRGTSLTIQCQVDSQVTMMFWYRQQPGQSLTLIATANQGSEATYESGFVIDKFPISRPNLTFSTLTVSNMSPEDSSIYLCSVDGRGSAIYGYTFGSGTRLTVV.

The genes are TRBV3-1 (or the pseudogene TRBV3-2) and TRBJ2-3; 12 bases match TRBD1. Germline CDR1 reads LGHDT; CDR2 reads YNNKEL (reference sequence). CDR3 length equals 16 residues. J lost 5 bases, V lost 1 base, and 4 bases had no gene match. CDR3 protein: CASSQAGQGAGDTQYF. CDR3 nucleotide sequence: TGTGCCAGCAGCCAAGCGGGACAGGGGGCTGGAGATACGCAGTATTTT.

With regard to this clone: A junction boundary mismatches the germline segment, possibly from a read error. J is TRBJ2-3 and V is TRBV12-3 or TRBV12-4; 8 nucleotides match TRBD2. The CDR3 sequence is 11 residues long. The CDR3 region has the DNA TGTGCCAGCACTTCACGGACTAGCTGGGAGTTT. Its protein product is CASTSRTSWEF.

This clone was recorded once. V gene TRBV27 combines with J gene TRBJ2-1; perhaps TRBD2 as D (6 bases). Germline V gene data show CDR1 as MNHEY and CDR2 as SMNVEV (reference sequence). The CDR3 length is 15 residues. Trimming shortened V by 2 bases and J by 7 bases, and 15 bases separated the two germline ends. The CDR3: CASSLPGRSGNEQFF. CDR3 bases: TGTGCCAGCAGTTTACCCGGGAGATCGGGAAATGAGCAGTTCTTC.

This clone came up once. V usage is TRBV7-2 and J usage is TRBJ1-3; D remains ambiguous. CDR1 is SGHTA and CDR2 is FQGNSA in the germline V gene. V was cut by 3 bases and J by 0 bases, with 9 bases left in between. The CDR3 contains 15 residues. The CDR3 spells CASSFQASSGNTIYF. The CDR3 DNA reads TGTGCCAGCAGCTTTCAGGCCAGCTCTGGAAACACCATATATTTT.

The chain links TRBV19 to TRBJ1-1; D is unclear. The CDR3 runs 13 residues. Germline CDR1 and CDR2: LNHDA and SQIVND (reference sequence). V was shortened by 6 bases and J by 3 bases, with 11 bases between the two germline ends. The CDR3 DNA reads TGTGCCAGTAGACTTAAGGAGGACACTGAAGCTTTCTTT. This gives the protein CASRLKEDTEAFF.

The chain couples TRBV7-9 to TRBJ2-1; D gene ambiguous. Germline values: CDR1 SEHNR, CDR2 FQNEAQ (reference sequence). CDR3 length equals 13 residues. The V and J ends lost 2 bases and 10 bases respectively, with 12 bases between them. The DNA for the CDR3 is TGTGCCAGCAGCTTACGGCCAGGTGGGGAGCAGTTCTTC. This encodes CASSLRPGGEQFF.

J is TRBJ2-7 and V is TRBV6-2 or TRBV6-3; D ambiguous. V lost 5 bases, J lost 0 bases, and 20 bases lay in between. In germline, CDR1 is MNHEY, CDR2 SVGEGT. The CDR3 has 17 amino acids. CDR3 loop: CASSPRFTGQSSYEQYF. For the CDR3, the DNA is TGTGCCAGCAGTCCCCGATTTACTGGGCAGAGCTCCTACGAGCAGTACTTC.

About this clone itself: Other DNA sequences of this sample code for an identical CDR3. V is TRBV5-1 and J is TRBJ2-3, with a weak D call TRBD2 (6 bases). The germline V gene has CDR1 SGHRS and CDR2 YFSETQ. V gave up 1 base and J gave up 6 bases, with 12 bases separating them. The CDR3 has 14 amino acids. The CDR3 DNA reads as TGCGCCAGCAGCTTGTTAACCAGCGGGGATACGCAGTATTTT. Translating gives CASSLLTSGDTQYF.

V usage is TRBV4-3 and J usage is TRBJ1-5; 8 nucleotides align to TRBD1. CDR1 and CDR2 (germline): LGHNA, YSLEER. The CDR3 length is 14 residues. V dropped 3 bases and J dropped 7; count of bases not matched to a gene: 5. The CDR3 bases are TGCGCCAGCAGCCAGGACAGGGTAGGACAGCCCCAGCATTTT. Amino acid sequence: CASSQDRVGQPQHF.

The chain links TRBV7-8 to TRBJ2-2; TRBD2 agrees at 13 bases. V was clipped by 8 bases and J by 0 bases; unmatched bases: 9. CDR1 is SGHVS and CDR2 is FQNEAQ in the germline V gene. The CDR3 has 18 residues. The CDR3 is CASRRGTSGATNTGELFF. In DNA, the CDR3 is TGTGCCAGCCGCAGGGGGACTAGCGGGGCTACGAACACCGGGGAGCTGTTTTTT.

The V call is TRBV11-2, the J call TRBJ2-1; tentatively, D is TRBD2 (6 bases). This CDR3 region has 15 residues. V lost 4 bases and J lost 1, with 11 bases in between. Per germline, CDR1 SGHAT and CDR2 FQNNGV. DNA of the CDR3: TGTGCCAGCAGCTCCCGGACTATTTCCTACAATGAGCAGTTCTTC. It encodes CASSSRTISYNEQFF.